This T cell receptor (beta chain) stems from a study of blood T cell repertoires in COVID-19. Clones were read by immunoSEQ multiplex PCR, and TCRdb kept only the in-frame ones, dropping some. This sample has approximately 110,000 clones; 75% to 90% occur once, and the top ten carry about 3%. Germline V gene lookup returns CDR1 SEHNR and CDR2 FQNEAQ (reference sequence). The CDR3 covers 14 residues. Trimming left V 7 bases short and J 7 bases short, with 19 bases between. The specimen was peripheral blood. The source is a woman older than 75 with COVID-19, enrolled during active disease. The J gene is TRBJ1-2, the V gene TRBV7-9, with no clear D. CDR3 region: CASTSLPERSGYTF. DNA for the CDR3: TGTGCCAGCACCTCGTTGCCGGAGAGGTCTGGCTACACCTTC.